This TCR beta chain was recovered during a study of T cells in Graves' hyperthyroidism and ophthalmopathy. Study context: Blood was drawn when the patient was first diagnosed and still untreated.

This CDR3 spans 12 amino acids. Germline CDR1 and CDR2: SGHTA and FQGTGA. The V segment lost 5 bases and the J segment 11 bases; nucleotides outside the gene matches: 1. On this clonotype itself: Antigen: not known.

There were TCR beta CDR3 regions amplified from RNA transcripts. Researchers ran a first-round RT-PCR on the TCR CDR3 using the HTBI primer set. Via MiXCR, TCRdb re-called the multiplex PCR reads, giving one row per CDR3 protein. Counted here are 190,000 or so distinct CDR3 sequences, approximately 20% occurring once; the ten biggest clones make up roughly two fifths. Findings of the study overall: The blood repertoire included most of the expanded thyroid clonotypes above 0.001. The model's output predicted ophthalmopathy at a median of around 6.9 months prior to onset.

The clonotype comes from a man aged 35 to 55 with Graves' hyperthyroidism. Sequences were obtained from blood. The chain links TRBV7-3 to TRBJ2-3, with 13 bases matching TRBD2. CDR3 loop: CASSRLAGGQYF. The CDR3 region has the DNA TGTGCCAGCAGCCGACTAGCGGGGGGGCAGTATTTT.